The 21 T cell receptor beta chains given below trace back to one sample, sequenced in a study of neoadjuvant nivolumab and ipilimumab in lung cancer. Some clones are missing from TCRdb's copy, which holds only in-frame ones; the method was immunoSEQ multiplex PCR. The sample contains around 2,700 clones, approximately 85% of which appear only once. The sequencing used tumor tissue, collected before neoadjuvant nivolumab, alone or with ipilimumab. The receptor source for this set is an adult with non-small cell lung cancer.

V and J are TRBV6-1 and TRBJ1-1, with TRBD1 matching 8 bases. J lost 1 base, V lost 5 bases, and 6 bases had no gene match. The CDR3 is 15 residues long. The V gene's germline CDR1 is MNHNS and CDR2 SASEGT. As DNA, the CDR3 is TGTGCCAGCAGTCGGCGGACAGGGAAGAACACTGAAGCTTTCTTT. Encoded protein: CASSRRTGKNTEAFF.

The V call is TRBV9, the J call TRBJ1-1; TRBD1 aligns across 8 bases. The trim removed 0 bases at V and 4 bases at J, leaving 2 bases unmatched. Germline V gene sequence: CDR1 SGDLS, CDR2 YYNGEE. CDR3 length: 14 residues. CDR3 sequence reads: CASSVGTGGTEAFF. CDR3 DNA sequence: TGTGCCAGCAGCGTAGGAACAGGGGGCACTGAAGCTTTCTTT.

This chain links TRBV11-2 with TRBJ1-1; 7 bases are shared with TRBD1. Germline values: CDR1 SGHAT, CDR2 FQNNGV. Losses at the gene ends were 7 bases for V and 0 bases for J; bases not matched to a gene: 5. CDR3 length: 14 amino acids. CDR3: CASKGAGVNTEAFF. DNA for the CDR3: TGTGCCAGCAAGGGGGCAGGGGTGAACACTGAAGCTTTCTTT.

The chain couples TRBV10-3 to TRBJ1-4, with a weak D call TRBD1 (5 bases). Trimming stripped 6 bases from V and 5 bases from J, with 16 bases between. CDR1 is ENHRY and CDR2 is SYGVKD in the germline V gene. This CDR3 region has 15 residues. Here the CDR3 reads CAISDRSQGNEKLFF. CDR3 bases: TGTGCCATCAGCGATCGGTCGCAGGGCAATGAAAAACTGTTTTTT.

This chain's CDR3 is CASSLEISAREQFF. CDR3 coding DNA: TGCGCCAGCAGCTTGGAAATCAGCGCCCGTGAGCAGTTCTTC. The chain combines TRBV5-1 with TRBJ2-1; D not resolved. V was shortened by 0 bases and J by 9 bases, with 13 bases between the two germline ends. This CDR3 is 14 amino acids long. The germline V gene encodes CDR1 SGHRS and CDR2 YFSETQ.

DNA for the CDR3: TGCGCCAGCAGCTTGGGCGTGTACAATGAGCAGTTCTTC. It translates to CASSLGVYNEQFF. The chain combines TRBV5-1 with TRBJ2-1; D gene ambiguous. This CDR3 region has 13 residues. V was shortened by 0 bases and J by 4 bases, with 5 bases between the two germline ends. The germline CDR1 and CDR2 sequences are SGHRS and YFSETQ.

This clone was seen a single time. The gene calls are TRBV28 and TRBJ1-2; no reliable D call. CDR1 is MDHEN, CDR2 SYDVKM, per germline. The V gene lost 5 bases and the J gene lost 6 bases, with 13 bases spanning the gap. This CDR3 spans 13 amino acids. The DNA of the CDR3 is TGTGCCAGCAGTGCCCCTCCGACGGATGGCTACACCTTC. Translating gives CASSAPPTDGYTF.

The chain has TRBV11-2 and TRBJ2-1; no definite D call. Germline CDR1 is SGHAT and CDR2 is FQNNGV. V was shortened by 1 base and J by 9 bases, with 4 bases between the two germline ends. The CDR3 covers 11 residues. DNA for the CDR3: TGTGCCAGCAGCTTAGTAGTTGAGCAGTTCTTC. Amino acid sequence: CASSLVVEQFF. The full variable domain, its missing parts supplied by reference TRBV11-2 and TRBJ2-1, is EAGVAQSPRYKIIEKRQSVAFWCNPISGHATLYWYQQILGQGPKLLIQFQNNGVVDDSQLPKDRFSAERLKGVDSTLKIQPAKLEDSAVYLCASSLVVEQFFGPGTRLTVL.

Here the CDR3 DNA reads TGTGCCAGCAGCTGGGACAGGTCGTCGCAAGAGACCCAGTACTTC. It encodes CASSWDRSSQETQYF. The chain couples TRBV7-2 to TRBJ2-5, with TRBD1 matching 8 bases. The CDR3 runs to 15 residues. V dropped 4 bases and J dropped 2; count of bases not matched to a gene: 6. Germline-derived CDR1 and CDR2 are SGHTA and FQGNSA.

The chain carries TRBV5-1 and TRBJ1-5; possibly TRBD1 for D (5 bases). In germline, CDR1 is SGHRS, CDR2 YFSETQ. The CDR3 runs to 13 residues. V lost 7 bases and J lost 1, with 9 bases in between. CDR3 protein: CASARDSNQPQHF. CDR3 sequence (DNA): TGCGCCAGCGCCCGGGACAGCAATCAGCCCCAGCATTTT.

Comment on this clone: This sample includes further DNA sequences coding for the same CDR3. The rearrangement joins TRBV27 to TRBJ1-1; possibly TRBD1 for D (5 bases). The CDR3 is made up of 13 amino acids. CDR1 is MNHEY and CDR2 is SMNVEV in the germline V gene (reference sequence). The V end was cut by 6 bases, the J end by 0 bases, with 8 bases between. Here the CDR3 reads CASRLGVNTEAFF. CDR3 sequence (DNA): TGTGCCAGCAGATTAGGGGTGAACACTGAAGCTTTCTTT.

The chain recombines TRBV5-5 with TRBJ2-4; 11 bases are a match to TRBD2. V lost 4 bases to trimming and J lost 1 base; unmatched junction nucleotides: 13. The CDR3 is 19 amino acids. The V gene's germline CDR1 is SGHKS and CDR2 YYEKEE (reference sequence). The CDR3 sequence is CASSAFSPSGRQAKNIQYF. The CDR3 DNA sequence: TGTGCCAGCAGCGCCTTCTCCCCTAGCGGGAGGCAGGCCAAAAACATTCAGTACTTC.

J is TRBJ2-1 and V is TRBV11-1, with D tentatively TRBD1 or TRBD2 (5 bases each). The germline gives CDR1 SGHAT, CDR2 FQDESV (reference sequence). The CDR3 loop spans 15 amino acids. V was cut by 5 bases and J by 3 bases, with 14 bases left in between. CDR3 DNA: TGTGCCAGCAGCCCGAATCGGGACCACTACAATGAGCAGTTCTTC. This sequence encodes CASSPNRDHYNEQFF.

The rearrangement links TRBV7-9 to TRBJ2-5; D possibly corresponds to TRBD1 (6 bases). The CDR3 totals 15 residues. V was clipped by 3 bases and J by 2 bases, with 13 bases between them. Germline values: CDR1 SEHNR, CDR2 FQNEAQ (reference sequence). The CDR3 here is CASSFIVRGQETQYF. The CDR3 bases are TGTGCCAGCAGCTTCATAGTAAGGGGGCAAGAGACCCAGTACTTC.

The gene calls are TRBV10-1 and TRBJ2-1; the match to TRBD2 covers 14 bases. Germline V gene data show CDR1 as WNHNN and CDR2 as SYGVQD (reference sequence). CDR3 length: 15 residues. Trimming cost V 2 bases and J 8 bases; bases outside gene matches: 2. CDR3 nucleotides: TGCGCCAGCAGTGAGGGACTAGCGGGAGGATATGAGCAGTTCTTC. This sequence encodes CASSEGLAGGYEQFF.

The chain couples TRBV19 to TRBJ1-5; D is undetermined. Deletions cut 3 bases from V and 0 bases from J, with 9 bases between. This CDR3 is built from 15 residues. Germline V gene sequence: CDR1 LNHDA, CDR2 SQIVND (reference sequence). CDR3 nucleotide sequence: TGTGCCAGTAGTATGTCGAGTAATAGCAATCAGCCCCAGCATTTT. Its translation: CASSMSSNSNQPQHF.

The chain links TRBV1 to TRBJ2-1; TRBD2 is the table's D call, not checked against the DNA. TRBV1 is shown as a pseudogene. This CDR3 spans 18 amino acids. CDR3 DNA: TGCACCAGCAGCGAAAGTCTAGCGGGGAAGGATGTTCGGAATGAGCAGTTCTTC. Translated, it gives CTSSESLAGKDVRNEQFF.

The chain recombines TRBV18 with TRBJ1-1; possibly TRBD1 for D (6 bases). V lost 4 bases and J 1 base, leaving 13 bases between the germline ends. The CDR3 totals 15 residues. Looked up from germline, CDR1 is KGHSH and CDR2 is LQKENI. The CDR3 sequence is CASSLTLGQNTEAFF. CDR3 sequence (DNA): TGTGCCAGCTCACTAACGCTGGGACAGAACACTGAAGCTTTCTTT. The full variable domain, completed using reference TRBV18 and TRBJ1-1, is NAGVMQNPRHLVRRRGQEARLRCSPMKGHSHVYWYRQLPEEGLKFMVYLQKENIIDESGMPKERFSAEFPKEGPSILRIQQVVRGDSAAYFCASSLTLGQNTEAFFGQGTRLTVV.

This chain links TRBV7-2 with TRBJ2-1; TRBD2 aligns across 13 bases. Trimming took 5 bases from V and 7 from J; bases not matched to a gene: 17. In germline, CDR1 is SGHTA, CDR2 FQGNSA. The CDR3 loop spans 19 amino acids. In DNA, the CDR3 is TGTGCCAGCAGCACAAGGTGGGAAGGACTAGCGGGAGAGGGGAATGAGCAGTTCTTC. Its translation: CASSTRWEGLAGEGNEQFF.

This chain connects TRBV4-2 to TRBJ1-2; 8 nucleotides line up with TRBD1. From germline, CDR1 is LGHNA and CDR2 YNFKEQ. Germline trimming cut 4 bases from V and 0 bases from J; bases unmatched to any gene: 4. The CDR3 is 15 residues long. CDR3 sequence: CASSRSDRANYGYTF. In nucleotides, the CDR3 is TGTGCCAGCAGCCGCTCGGACAGGGCTAACTATGGCTACACCTTC.

The chain recombines TRBV28 with TRBJ2-5, with D possibly being TRBD2 (6 bases). The CDR3 has 16 amino acids. The V end was cut by 4 bases, the J end by 2 bases, with 17 bases between. In germline, CDR1 is MDHEN, CDR2 SYDVKM. The CDR3 protein is CASSSLGEALQETQYF. CDR3 in DNA: TGTGCCAGCAGTTCTTTGGGGGAGGCCCTACAAGAGACCCAGTACTTC.